One and the same sample provided the 4 T cell receptor beta chains below, sequenced in a study of CD8 T cells in ankylosing spondylitis. Whole-study results and caveats: A TCR beta motif of eight highly homologous variants appeared characteristic of ankylosing spondylitis blood.

Their specific antigens are unknown. One entry per CDR3 protein results from TCRdb running MiXCR on the 5' RACE reads. The table has 700,000 to 850,000 distinct CDR3 sequences, about 12% seen once. What was sequenced was blood, either unsorted or a sorted T cell fraction (not recorded which). The receptors come from a male donor with ankylosing spondylitis.

This clonotype was seen many times. This rearrangement joins TRBV20-1 to TRBJ1-2; D is possibly TRBD1 (5 bases). The CDR3 is made up of 10 amino acids. V lost 6 bases, J lost 3 bases, and 5 bases lay in between. Germline-derived CDR1 and CDR2 are DFQATT and SNEGSKA (reference sequence). CDR3: CSAGDYGYTF. In DNA form, the CDR3 reads TGCAGTGCAGGGGACTATGGCTACACCTTC.

This chain links TRBV7-2 with TRBJ2-7, with a tentative D call TRBD2 (5 bases). Germline CDR1 reads SGHTA; CDR2 reads FQGNSA. This CDR3 region has 16 residues. Trimming took 4 bases from V and 3 from J, leaving 19 bases between them. The CDR3 sequence: CASSYGLGSARYEQYF. The CDR3, as DNA: TGTGCCAGCAGCTACGGCTTAGGTAGCGCCCGCTACGAGCAGTACTTC.

This clonotype was observed a few times. This sequence joins TRBV2 and TRBJ2-5, with D perhaps matching TRBD1 or TRBD2 (5 bases each). Germline-derived CDR1 and CDR2 are SNHLY and FYNNEI. The CDR3 consists of 15 residues. Trimming shortened V by 1 base and J by 5 bases, and 14 bases separated the two germline ends. The CDR3 loop reads CASSEGPRDRETQYF. The CDR3 region has the DNA TGTGCCAGCAGTGAAGGGCCTAGGGACCGGGAGACCCAGTACTTC.

The chain combines TRBV12-3 or TRBV12-4 with TRBJ2-1; TRBD1 agrees at 8 bases. Unmatched junction bases numbered 19, after V lost 5 bases and J lost 7 bases. This CDR3 spans 18 amino acids. For the CDR3, the DNA is TGTGCCAGCAGTCTCGGACAGGGCCCTAATAAAGCTCGTAATGAGCAGTTCTTC. This encodes CASSLGQGPNKARNEQFF.